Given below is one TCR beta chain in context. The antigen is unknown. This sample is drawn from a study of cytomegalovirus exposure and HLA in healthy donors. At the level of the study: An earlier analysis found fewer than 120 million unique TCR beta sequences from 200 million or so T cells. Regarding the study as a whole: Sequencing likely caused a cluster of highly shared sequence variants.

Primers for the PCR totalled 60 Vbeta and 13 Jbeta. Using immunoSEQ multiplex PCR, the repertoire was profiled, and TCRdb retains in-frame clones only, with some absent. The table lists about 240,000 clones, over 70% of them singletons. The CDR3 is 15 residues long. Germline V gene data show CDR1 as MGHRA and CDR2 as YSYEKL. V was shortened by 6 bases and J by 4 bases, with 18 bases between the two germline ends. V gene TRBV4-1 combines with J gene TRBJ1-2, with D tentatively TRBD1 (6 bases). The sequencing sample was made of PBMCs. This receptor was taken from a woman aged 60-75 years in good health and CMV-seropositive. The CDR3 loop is CASRKVGGAGYGYTF. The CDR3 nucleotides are TGCGCCAGCAGGAAGGTGGGGGGGGCAGGCTATGGCTACACCTTC.